This T cell receptor (beta chain) was sequenced during a study of molecular identifiers for immune sequencing clone quantification. The count of this clonotype is one. The target antigen is unknown. This could be a read error, since a much larger clone is one nucleotide away. Sorting was used to obtain naive CD8 T cells (CD8+CD4-CCR7+CD45RA+). Findings and caveats of the study: Clonotypes topping 20 RNA copies carried over 97% of effector molecules but under 1% of naive ones.

The CDR3 is 15 residues long. The V gene lost 1 base and the J gene lost 4 bases, with 11 bases spanning the gap. The V gene's germline CDR1 is SGHTA and CDR2 FQGNSA. Library preparation followed earlier protocols using designated TCR primers. TCRdb fed the PCR reads into MiXCR, producing one record per CDR3 protein. In the table there are under 650,000 distinct CDR3 sequences, just under 20% of which are singletons. The sequencing input was naive CD8+ T cells from blood, with Jurkat cell RNA spiked in. Subset meaning: FACS-sorted CD8+CD4-CCR7+CD45RA+ naive T cells. The origin of this receptor is a human donor in good health. Some libraries in this study had Jurkat cell RNA spiked in. The gene calls are TRBV7-2 and TRBJ2-1; no clear D gene. CDR3 in DNA: TGTGCCAGCAGCTTAGTGAGCGATCCATACAATGAGCAGTTCTTC. Protein product: CASSLVSDPYNEQFF.